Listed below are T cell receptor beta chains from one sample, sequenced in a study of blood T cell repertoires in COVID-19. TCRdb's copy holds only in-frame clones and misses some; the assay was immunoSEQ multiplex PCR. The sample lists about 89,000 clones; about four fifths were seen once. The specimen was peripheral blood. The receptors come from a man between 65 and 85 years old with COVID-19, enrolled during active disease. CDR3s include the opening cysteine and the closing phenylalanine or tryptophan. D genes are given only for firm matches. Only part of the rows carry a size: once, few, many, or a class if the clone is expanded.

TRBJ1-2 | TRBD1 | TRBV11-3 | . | CASSFDRGNNYGYTF | TGTGCCAGCAGCTTTGACAGGGGCAACAACTATGGCTACACCTTC
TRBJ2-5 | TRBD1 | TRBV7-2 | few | CASSLGRTGERETQYF | TGTGCCAGCAGCTTAGGGAGGACAGGGGAGAGGGAGACCCAGTACTTC
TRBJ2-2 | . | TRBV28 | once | CASSLHQGTNTGELFF | TGTGCCAGCAGTTTACATCAGGGAACGAACACCGGGGAGCTGTTTTTT
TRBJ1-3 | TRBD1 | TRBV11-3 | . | CASSLGTGRGNTIYF | TGTGCCAGCAGCTTGGGGACAGGGAGAGGAAACACCATATATTTT
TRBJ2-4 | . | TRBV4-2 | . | CASSQDPYVKLAKNIQYF | TGTGCCAGCAGCCAAGATCCGTACGTTAAACTAGCCAAAAACATTCAGTACTTC
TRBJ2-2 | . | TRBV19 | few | CASSATGTAGELFF | TGTGCCAGTAGCGCTACAGGTACCGCCGGGGAGCTGTTTTTT
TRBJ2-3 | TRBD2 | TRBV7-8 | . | CASSRQPRETDTQYF | TGTGCCAGCAGCCGCCAACCGCGGGAGACAGATACGCAGTATTTT
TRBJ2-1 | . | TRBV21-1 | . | CASSVTIGRRYEQFF | TGTGCCAGCAGCGTGACTATCGGGAGGAGGTATGAGCAGTTCTTC
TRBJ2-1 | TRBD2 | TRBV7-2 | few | CASSYTASGGREQFF | TGTGCCAGCAGCTACACGGCTAGCGGGGGTAGGGAGCAGTTCTTC
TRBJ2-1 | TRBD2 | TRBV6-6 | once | CASRVGTSGDNGQFF | TGTGCCAGCAGGGTCGGGACTAGCGGGGACAATGGGCAGTTCTTC
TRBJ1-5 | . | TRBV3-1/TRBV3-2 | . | CASSQVRTASNQPQHF | TGTGCCAGCAGCCAAGTTAGGACAGCTAGCAATCAGCCCCAGCATTTT
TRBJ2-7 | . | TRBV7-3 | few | CASSLTPSPYEQYF | TGTGCCAGCAGCTTAACTCCTTCCCCCTACGAGCAGTACTTC
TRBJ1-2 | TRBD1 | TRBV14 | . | CASSQTGGRGRGYTF | TGTGCCAGCAGCCAAACAGGGGGCCGGGGGAGGGGCTACACCTTC
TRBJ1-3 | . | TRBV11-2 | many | CASSSTQGNTIYF | TGTGCCAGCAGCTCAACACAGGGAAACACCATATATTTT
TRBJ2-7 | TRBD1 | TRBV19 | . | CASSRDRGYEQYF | TGTGCCAGTAGTAGGGACAGGGGCTACGAGCAGTACTTC
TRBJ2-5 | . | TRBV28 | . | CASSRETQYF | TGTGCCAGCAGTCGGGAGACCCAGTACTTC
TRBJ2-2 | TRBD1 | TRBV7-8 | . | CASSFRTGGGTGELFF | TGTGCCAGCAGCTTTAGGACAGGGGGAGGCACCGGGGAGCTGTTTTTT
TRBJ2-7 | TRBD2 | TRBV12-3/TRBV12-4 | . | CASSRTSGGEQYF | TGTGCCAGCAGCAGGACTAGCGGGGGAGAGCAGTACTTC
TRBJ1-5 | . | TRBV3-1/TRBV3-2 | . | CASSQDRNQPQHF | TGTGCCAGCAGCCAAGACAGAAATCAGCCCCAGCATTTT
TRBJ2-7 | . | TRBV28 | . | CASSFRRGGEQYF | TGTGCCAGCAGTTTCCGAAGAGGGGGCGAGCAGTACTTC
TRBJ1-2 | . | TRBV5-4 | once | CASSVGGGRDTGGYTF | TGTGCCAGCAGCGTTGGTGGGGGCAGGGACACAGGTGGCTACACCTTC
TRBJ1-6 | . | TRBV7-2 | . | CASSRRDSPLHF | TGTGCCAGCAGTCGCAGGGATTCCCCCCTCCACTTT
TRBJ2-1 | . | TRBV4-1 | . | CASSQEPRRGQFF | TGCGCCAGCAGCCAAGAACCACGCCGAGGGCAGTTCTTC
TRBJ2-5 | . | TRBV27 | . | CASSLWGSLEETQYF | TGTGCCAGCAGTTTATGGGGCAGCCTAGAAGAGACCCAGTACTTC
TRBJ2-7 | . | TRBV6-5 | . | CASSSLSEAYEQYF | TGTGCCAGCAGTTCCCTCAGTGAGGCCTACGAGCAGTACTTC
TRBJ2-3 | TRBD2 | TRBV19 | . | CASSSGLASGTDTQYF | TGTGCCAGTAGTTCCGGACTAGCGTCGGGCACAGATACGCAGTATTTT
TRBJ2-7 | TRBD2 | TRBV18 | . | CASSPSGGFSYEQYF | TGTGCCAGCTCACCCAGCGGGGGATTCTCCTACGAGCAGTACTTC
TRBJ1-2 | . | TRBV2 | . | CASSDNEMNYYTF | TGTGCCAGCAGTGATAACGAAATGAACTACTACACCTTC
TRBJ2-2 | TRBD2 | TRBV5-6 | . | CASSSLAGGYTGELFF | TGTGCCAGCAGCTCCCTAGCGGGAGGGTACACCGGGGAGCTGTTTTTT
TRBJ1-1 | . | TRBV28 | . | CASSPSDRWSTEAFF | TGTGCCAGCAGCCCGTCGGACAGATGGAGCACTGAAGCTTTCTTT
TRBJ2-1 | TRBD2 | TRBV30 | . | CAWSGGGGPSGKQFF | TGTGCCTGGAGTGGTGGGGGAGGGCCTAGCGGCAAGCAGTTCTTC
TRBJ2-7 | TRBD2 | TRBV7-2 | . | CASSLVGTTNYEQYF | TGTGCCAGCAGCTTAGTTGGGACTACCAACTACGAGCAGTACTTC
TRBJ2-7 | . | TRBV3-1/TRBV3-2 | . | CASSQETGSYEQYF | TGTGCCAGCAGCCAAGAAACAGGTTCCTACGAGCAGTACTTC
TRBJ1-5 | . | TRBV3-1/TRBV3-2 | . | CASSQDTGQPQHF | TGTGCCAGCAGCCAAGATACCGGTCAGCCCCAGCATTTT
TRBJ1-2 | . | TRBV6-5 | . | CASSYSRPPAGYGYTF | TGTGCCAGCAGTTACTCGAGGCCTCCTGCGGGCTATGGCTACACCTTC
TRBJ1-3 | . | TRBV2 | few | CATTIWAGNTIYF | TGTGCCACCACCATATGGGCCGGAAACACCATATATTTT
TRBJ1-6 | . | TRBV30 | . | CALKGGKSPLHF | TGTGCCCTCAAAGGGGGAAAATCACCCCTCCACTTT
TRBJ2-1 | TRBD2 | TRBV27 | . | CASTPGTSNSNEQFF | TGTGCCAGCACACCCGGGACTAGCAATAGCAATGAGCAGTTCTTC
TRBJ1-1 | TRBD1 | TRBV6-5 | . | CASRAGGKNTEAFF | TGTGCCAGCAGAGCAGGGGGTAAGAACACTGAAGCTTTCTTT
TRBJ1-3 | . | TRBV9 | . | CASSVGSLQGSGNTIYF | TGTGCCAGCAGCGTAGGGTCCTTACAGGGCTCTGGAAACACCATATATTTT
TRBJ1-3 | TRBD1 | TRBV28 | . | CASSSTGTGRTSSGNTIYF | TGTGCCAGCAGTTCTACCGGGACAGGCCGTACATCTTCTGGAAACACCATATATTTT
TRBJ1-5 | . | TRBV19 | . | CASSRSYGGLSNQPQHF | TGTGCCAGTAGTCGATCATATGGGGGACTCTCAAATCAGCCCCAGCATTTT
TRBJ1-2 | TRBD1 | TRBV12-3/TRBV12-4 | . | CASSPGTEGGYTF | TGTGCCAGCAGCCCCGGGACAGAAGGTGGCTACACCTTC
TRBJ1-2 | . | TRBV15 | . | CATSRGSYGYTF | TGTGCCACCAGCAGGGGGAGTTATGGCTACACCTTC
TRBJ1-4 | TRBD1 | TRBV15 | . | CATSETHGQGNEKLFF | TGTGCCACCAGCGAAACCCATGGACAGGGGAATGAAAAACTGTTTTTT
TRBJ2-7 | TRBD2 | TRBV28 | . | CASSLFGLAGAYEQYF | TGTGCCAGCAGTTTATTCGGGCTAGCGGGAGCCTACGAGCAGTACTTC
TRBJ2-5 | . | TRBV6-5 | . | CASSRPVRGLETQYF | TGTGCCAGCAGTAGACCCGTGAGGGGGTTAGAGACCCAGTACTTC
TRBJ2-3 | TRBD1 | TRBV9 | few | CASSRGTGDTQYF | TGTGCCAGCAGCAGAGGGACAGGCGATACGCAGTATTTT
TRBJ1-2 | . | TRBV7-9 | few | CASVGGYGYTF | TGTGCCAGTGTCGGGGGCTATGGCTACACCTTC
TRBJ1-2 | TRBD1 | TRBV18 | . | CASSPRTGVGYGYTF | TGTGCCAGCTCACCGAGGACAGGGGTGGGCTATGGCTACACCTTC
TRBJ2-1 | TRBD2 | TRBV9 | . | CASSVQAGDTEQFF | TGTGCCAGCAGCGTACAAGCGGGAGACACCGAGCAGTTCTTC
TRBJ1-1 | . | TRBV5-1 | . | CASSLDGTEAFF | TGCGCCAGCAGCTTGGACGGGACTGAAGCTTTCTTT
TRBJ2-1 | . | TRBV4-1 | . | CASSQDQVDNNEQFF | TGCGCCAGCAGCCAAGATCAGGTAGATAACAATGAGCAGTTCTTC
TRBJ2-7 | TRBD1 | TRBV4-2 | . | CASSQTGQGYEQYF | TGTGCCAGCAGCCAAACGGGACAGGGCTACGAGCAGTACTTC
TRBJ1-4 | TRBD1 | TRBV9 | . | CASSPSDGQGRWANEKLFF | TGTGCCAGCAGCCCGAGCGACGGACAGGGGAGGTGGGCTAATGAAAAACTGTTTTTT
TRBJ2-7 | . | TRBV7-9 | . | CASSRLPSRSGVYEQYF | TGTGCCAGCAGCCGTCTCCCCTCTCGCAGCGGAGTATACGAGCAGTACTTC
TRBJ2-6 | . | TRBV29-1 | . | CSVVSSGANVLTF | TGCAGCGTTGTGAGCTCTGGGGCCAACGTCCTGACTTTC